Below, 2 T cell receptor beta chains from the same sample are listed, as sequenced in a study of blood T cell repertoires in COVID-19. Libraries were prepared by immunoSEQ multiplex PCR; TCRdb keeps only in-frame clonotypes and omits some of them. The sample contains about 160,000 clones, under 90% of which appear only once. Sequenced input: peripheral blood. The receptors were sampled from a woman older than 75 with active or convalescent COVID-19.

This rearrangement joins TRBV29-1 to TRBJ2-1; 10 nucleotides align to TRBD2. This CDR3 spans 12 amino acids. Germline lookup yields CDR1 SQVTM and CDR2 ANQGSEA. V trimming: 4 bases; J trimming: 7 bases; junction bases outside the gene matches: 1. The CDR3 DNA reads TGCAGCGTTGTACTAGCGGGAAATGAGCAGTTCTTC. It yields the protein CSVVLAGNEQFF.

The V gene is TRBV28, the J gene TRBJ1-4; D may be TRBD1 (6 bases). V was pared by 5 bases and J by 10 bases, with 17 bases between. The germline V gene encodes CDR1 MDHEN and CDR2 SYDVKM. This CDR3 is 14 amino acids long. The CDR3 coding sequence is TGTGCCAGCAGTCCGGGGGGGGCGCGAAGAAAACTGTTTTTT. Translation: CASSPGGARRKLFF.